These 24 T cell receptor beta chains came from one sample sequenced in a study of blood T cell repertoires in COVID-19. Sequencing used immunoSEQ multiplex PCR; TCRdb keeps in-frame clones, though not all of them. The sample lists some 370,000 clones, approximately 87% seen once, with 10% in the top ten. Material for sequencing was peripheral blood. All receptors come from a woman aged 30 to 39 with COVID-19, enrolled during active disease.

The rearrangement joins TRBV3-1 (or the pseudogene TRBV3-2) to TRBJ1-3; 9 nucleotides agree with TRBD1. CDR1 is LGHDT and CDR2 is YNNKEL in the germline V gene (reference sequence). The CDR3 contains 15 residues. The V and J ends lost 2 bases and 2 bases, in that order; junction bases with no gene match: 1. Here the CDR3 reads CASSQWTGAGNTIYF. As DNA, the CDR3 is TGTGCCAGCAGCCAATGGACAGGGGCTGGAAACACCATATATTTT.

In its sample, this clone was seen once. The chain employs TRBV4-1 and TRBJ2-1, with 8 bases aligning to TRBD2. CDR1 and CDR2 (germline): MGHRA, YSYEKL. This CDR3 region has 16 residues. The V segment lost 1 base and the J segment 6 bases; nucleotides outside the gene matches: 8. The CDR3 here is CASSQATSVITNEQFF. For the CDR3, the DNA is TGCGCCAGCAGCCAAGCGACTAGCGTTATTACCAATGAGCAGTTCTTC.

The rearrangement joins TRBV7-2 to TRBJ2-1; 12 bases align to TRBD2. V was clipped by 4 bases and J by 9 bases; unmatched bases: 7. Germline V gives CDR1 SGHTA, CDR2 FQGNSA. This CDR3 is built from 15 residues. The CDR3 DNA follows: TGTGCCAGCAGCTCTAGCGGGAGGGCCACCGGTGAGCAGTTCTTC. Protein: CASSSSGRATGEQFF.

V and J are TRBV11-3 and TRBJ2-1; the D gene is possibly TRBD2 (6 bases). CDR3 size: 13 residues. V gave up 1 base and J gave up 11 bases, with 12 bases separating them. The germline V gene has CDR1 SGHNT and CDR2 YENEEA. Written as DNA, the CDR3 is TGTGCCAGCAGCTTAGCGGGAGCACTGAAGCAGTTCTTC. This codes for CASSLAGALKQFF.

The V gene is TRBV30, the J gene TRBJ1-5, with D perhaps matching TRBD1 (5 bases). CDR1 is GTSNPN, CDR2 SVGIG, per germline (reference sequence). The germline V and J ends were trimmed by 8 bases and 7 bases, with 15 bases remaining between them. CDR3 length: 12 amino acids. This CDR3 is CARAGNGQPQHF. The CDR3, as DNA: TGTGCCCGGGCAGGGAACGGACAGCCCCAGCATTTT.

The chain recombines TRBV15 with TRBJ2-7; weak D call: TRBD2 (5 bases). Between the trimmed V and J ends, which lost 7 bases and 3 bases, there was a span of 13 bases. Per the germline V gene, CDR1 is LNHNV and CDR2 is YYDKDF (reference sequence). The CDR3 runs to 13 residues. The DNA for the CDR3 is TGTGCCACCACGGCAGAACGGGGCTACGAGCAGTACTTC. Its protein product is CATTAERGYEQYF.

This chain connects TRBV2 to TRBJ2-2; D may be TRBD1 (6 bases). The CDR3 is 14 amino acids. Germline lookup yields CDR1 SNHLY and CDR2 FYNNEI. V gave up 7 bases and J gave up 5 bases, with 14 bases separating them. The CDR3 sequence is CASTAGVRTGELFF. The CDR3 region has the DNA TGTGCCAGCACGGCAGGGGTTCGGACCGGGGAGCTGTTTTTT.

This clone was picked up one time. This same CDR3 is encoded by further DNA sequences in the sample. The chain joins TRBV12-3 or TRBV12-4 to TRBJ1-1; tentative D call: TRBD1 (6 bases). The CDR3 totals 13 residues. Trimming took 6 bases from V and 5 from J, leaving 13 bases between them. The DNA of the CDR3 is TGTGCCAGCAGCCTGACAGGACGGACTGAAGCTTTCTTT. Translated: CASSLTGRTEAFF.

The chain is built from TRBV7-2 and TRBJ2-2; 8 bases fit TRBD2. V trimming: 5 bases; J trimming: 5 bases; junction bases outside the gene matches: 7. Germline lookup yields CDR1 SGHTA and CDR2 FQGNSA. This CDR3 has 15 residues. Here the CDR3 DNA reads TGTGCCAGCAGCAAGCGGGGCGGGAGGACCGGGGAGCTGTTTTTT. Protein: CASSKRGGRTGELFF.

This clone was seen once. The chain recombines TRBV9 with TRBJ2-1; the D is unclear. The CDR3 extends over 13 amino acids. Germline V gene sequence: CDR1 SGDLS, CDR2 YYNGEE. Trimming shortened V by 4 bases and J by 15 bases, and 20 bases separated the two germline ends. CDR3 nucleotide sequence: TGTGCCAGCAGCTCCCAGGCTATCTCCGGCCGGTTCTTC. Its protein is CASSSQAISGRFF.

V and J are TRBV3-1 (or the pseudogene TRBV3-2) and TRBJ2-5; D might be TRBD2 (5 bases). Trimming took 0 bases from V and 5 from J, leaving 13 bases between them. Germline V CDR1 and CDR2: LGHDT, YNNKEL (reference sequence). CDR3 size: 15 residues. CDR3 amino acids: CASSQDFPGGETQYF. The CDR3 nucleotides read TGTGCCAGCAGCCAAGATTTCCCCGGAGGCGAGACCCAGTACTTC.

In its sample, this clone was seen once. The V call is TRBV24-1, the J call TRBJ2-1, with 7 bases that match TRBD1. This CDR3 is 12 amino acids long. V dropped 4 bases and J dropped 10; count of bases not matched to a gene: 3. Germline V gives CDR1 KGHDR, CDR2 SFDVKD. The CDR3 coding sequence is TGTGCCACCAGTGACCTAGGGGGCGAGCAGTTCTTC. It codes for CATSDLGGEQFF.

The chain employs TRBV28 and TRBJ1-1, with a tentative D call TRBD1 (6 bases). This CDR3 spans 13 amino acids. Germline CDR1 and CDR2: MDHEN and SYDVKM. The V and J ends lost 11 bases and 6 bases respectively, with 19 bases between them. CDR3 in DNA: TGTGCCGGGTCTTACAGGGTTGGATCTGAAGCTTTCTTT. Protein: CAGSYRVGSEAFF.

The J gene is TRBJ1-1, the V gene TRBV7-2; no reliable D call. CDR3 size: 13 residues. V dropped 1 base and J dropped 4 bases, with 7 bases sitting between them. Germline V gene data show CDR1 as SGHTA and CDR2 as FQGNSA. The CDR3 coding sequence is TGTGCCAGCAGCTTAGACCCGGTCACTGAAGCTTTCTTT. It encodes CASSLDPVTEAFF.

The chain employs TRBV28 and TRBJ1-5, with 9 positions matching TRBD1. The length of the CDR3 is 16 residues. The V gene's germline CDR1 is MDHEN and CDR2 SYDVKM. The V segment lost 4 bases and the J segment 6 bases; nucleotides outside the gene matches: 10. In DNA, the CDR3 is TGTGCCAGCAGTTCATTAGACAGGGGGTCGTTTCAGCCCCAGCATTTT. It is translated as CASSSLDRGSFQPQHF.

The DNA for the CDR3 is TGTGCCAGCAGCTTGGTTACTAGCGGGAGAAAGCAGTTCTTC. Amino acid sequence: CASSLVTSGRKQFF. The J gene is TRBJ2-1, the V gene TRBV5-8; 11 bases fit TRBD2. The CDR3 is 14 residues long. V was pared by 0 bases and J by 11 bases, with 4 bases of the junction left unmatched. Germline CDR1 reads SGHTS; CDR2 reads YDEGEE. The full variable domain, in which reference TRBV5-8 and TRBJ2-1 provide the parts outside the CDR3, is EAGVTQSPTHLIKTRGQQATLRCSPISGHTSVYWYQQALGLGLQFLLWYDEGEERNRGNFPPRFSGRQFPNYSSELNVNALELEDSALYLCASSLVTSGRKQFFGPGTRLTVL.

This chain joins TRBV5-4 and TRBJ2-2; 10 bases fit TRBD1. The CDR3 is 14 residues long. Germline V gives CDR1 SGHNT, CDR2 YYREEE (reference sequence). J was trimmed by 5 bases and V by 3 bases; bases with no gene match: 1. The CDR3: CASSWTGGTGELFF. Written as DNA, the CDR3 is TGTGCCAGCAGCTGGACAGGGGGAACCGGGGAGCTGTTTTTT. Based on the CDR3 plus reference TRBV5-4 and TRBJ2-2, the full variable domain is ETGVTQSPTHLIKTRGQQVTLRCSSQSGHNTVSWYQQALGQGPQFIFQYYREEENGRGNFPPRFSGLQFPNYSSELNVNALELDDSALYLCASSWTGGTGELFFGEGSRLTVL.

This sequence joins TRBV15 and TRBJ2-1; no clear D. The V end lost 0 bases, the J end lost 1 base, and 7 bases lay between the germline ends. CDR3 size: 15 residues. Looked up from germline, CDR1 is LNHNV and CDR2 is YYDKDF (reference sequence). The CDR3 region has the DNA TGTGCCACCAGCAGAGAACAGTTGTCCTACAATGAGCAGTTCTTC. It yields the protein CATSREQLSYNEQFF.

The V gene is TRBV1, the J gene TRBJ1-3. TRBV1 is noted as a pseudogene. The CDR3 is 16 residues long. CDR3 loop: CTSSQVLGLSGNTIYF. CDR3 coding DNA: TGCACCAGCAGCCAAGTTCTTGGACTCAGCGGGAACACCATATATTTT.

With respect to this clone: This specimen includes other DNA sequences encoding the same CDR3. The chain has TRBV5-1 and TRBJ1-1; D ambiguous. Germline V gene data show CDR1 as SGHRS and CDR2 as YFSETQ. The CDR3 sequence is 14 residues long. V lost 0 bases and J lost 1, with 7 bases in between. The CDR3 DNA follows: TGCGCCAGCAGCTTGGCCCGGGGGAACACTGAAGCTTTCTTT. Translation: CASSLARGNTEAFF.

The genes are TRBV7-8 and TRBJ2-5, with 9 bases aligning to TRBD2. The CDR3 totals 13 residues. Losses at the gene ends were 5 bases for V and 6 bases for J; bases not matched to a gene: 4. Germline lookup yields CDR1 SGHVS and CDR2 FQNEAQ. The chain's CDR3 is CASSPTSGKTQYF. Here the CDR3 DNA reads TGTGCCAGCAGCCCGACTAGCGGCAAGACCCAGTACTTC.

The chain is built from TRBV29-1 and TRBJ1-4; possible D gene TRBD1, 5 bases. The CDR3 extends over 14 amino acids. Trimming pared 6 bases from V and 3 bases from J, leaving 14 bases between. Per the germline V gene, CDR1 is SQVTM and CDR2 is ANQGSEA. The CDR3 nucleotides read TGCAGCGTCCCTGTGGGGGGAGCTAATGAAAAACTGTTTTTT. Protein sequence: CSVPVGGANEKLFF.

The V and J genes are TRBV4-1 and TRBJ2-1; 12 bases match TRBD2. Germline assignment: CDR1 MGHRA and CDR2 YSYEKL. V lost 1 base and J lost 5; bases outside the gene matches: 6. This CDR3 is built from 17 residues. Written as DNA, the CDR3 is TGCGCCAGCAGCCAAGGCAGGCTAGCGGGAGGGAACAATGAGCAGTTCTTC. This sequence encodes CASSQGRLAGGNNEQFF.

This clone came up a few times. The rearrangement links TRBV11-2 to TRBJ2-5; 7 positions match TRBD2. V shed 5 bases and J 2 bases; nucleotides not matched to a gene: 8. This CDR3 spans 15 amino acids. Germline V CDR1 and CDR2: SGHAT, FQNNGV. The CDR3 DNA reads as TGTGCCAGCAGCCTCGGGGTAGCGGGTCAAGAGACCCAGTACTTC. This translates into CASSLGVAGQETQYF.